A single sample gave rise to the 4 T cell receptor beta chains below, sequenced in a study of blood T cell repertoires in COVID-19. Data came from immunoSEQ multiplex PCR; TCRdb stores just in-frame clones and leaves some out. This table has fewer than 300,000 clones, 85% appearing once. The source material was PBMCs or T cells enriched from blood (not recorded which). Every receptor here comes from a woman in her forties or fifties who had recovered from COVID-19.

The J gene is TRBJ2-5, the V gene TRBV9; tentative D call: TRBD2 (6 bases). Looked up from germline, CDR1 is SGDLS and CDR2 is YYNGEE. This CDR3 has 15 residues. The ends were cut back, 0 bases at V and 4 bases at J, with 13 bases in the middle. CDR3 coding DNA: TGTGCCAGCAGCGTAGCCGAGGGAGCGGGAGAGACCCAGTACTTC. It yields the protein CASSVAEGAGETQYF.

There are a few counts of this clone. The rearrangement uses TRBV10-2 and TRBJ2-7; weak D call: TRBD1 (5 bases). Germline V lookup: CDR1 WSHSY, CDR2 SAAADI. There are 12 residues in the CDR3. V was cut by 1 base and J by 7 bases, with 8 bases left in between. CDR3 nucleotides: TGCGCCAGCAGTGAGTTCAGACAGGAGCAGTACTTC. Amino acids: CASSEFRQEQYF.

Concerning this clone: One junction end disagrees with the germline gene, perhaps due to a read error. The chain recombines TRBV12-3 or TRBV12-4 with TRBJ1-1, with unresolved D. This CDR3 region has 13 residues. The CDR3, as DNA: TGCGCCAGCAGTCCTAGAGAGAACACTGAAGCTTTCTTT. It yields the protein CASSPRENTEAFF.

The CDR3 reads CASSFATASKNIQYF. The DNA of the CDR3 is TGTGCCAGCAGCTTTGCGACAGCCTCCAAAAACATTCAGTACTTC. The chain recombines TRBV11-1 with TRBJ2-4; TRBD1 might be the D (5 bases). The CDR3 covers 15 residues. Germline CDR1 and CDR2: SGHAT and FQDESV (reference sequence). The V end lost 3 bases, the J end lost 2 bases, and 11 bases lay between the germline ends.